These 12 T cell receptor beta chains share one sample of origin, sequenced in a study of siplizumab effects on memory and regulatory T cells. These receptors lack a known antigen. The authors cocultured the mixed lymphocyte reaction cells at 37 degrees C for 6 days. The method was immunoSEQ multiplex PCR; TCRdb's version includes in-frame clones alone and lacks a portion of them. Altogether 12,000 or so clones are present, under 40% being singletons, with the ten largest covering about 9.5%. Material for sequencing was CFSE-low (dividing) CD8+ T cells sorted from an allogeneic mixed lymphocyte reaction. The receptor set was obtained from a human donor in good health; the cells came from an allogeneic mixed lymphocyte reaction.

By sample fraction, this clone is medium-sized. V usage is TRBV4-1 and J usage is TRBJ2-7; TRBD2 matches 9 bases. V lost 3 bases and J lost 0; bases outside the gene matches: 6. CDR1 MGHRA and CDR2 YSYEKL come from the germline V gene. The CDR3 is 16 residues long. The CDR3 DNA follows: TGCGCCAGCAGCCATCCGGGACTAGCCATCTCCTACGAGCAGTACTTC. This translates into CASSHPGLAISYEQYF.

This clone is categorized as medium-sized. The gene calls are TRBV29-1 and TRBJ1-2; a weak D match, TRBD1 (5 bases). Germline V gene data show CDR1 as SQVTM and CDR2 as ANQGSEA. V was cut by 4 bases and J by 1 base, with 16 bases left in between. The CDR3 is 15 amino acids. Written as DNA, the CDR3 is TGCAGCGTTGCGGGGGAGGGCGCCCATAACTATGGCTACACCTTC. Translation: CSVAGEGAHNYGYTF. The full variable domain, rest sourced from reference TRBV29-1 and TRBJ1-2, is SAVISQKPSRDICQRGTSLTIQCQVDSQVTMMFWYRQQPGQSLTLIATANQGSEATYESGFVIDKFPISRPNLTFSTLTVSNMSPEDSSIYLCSVAGEGAHNYGYTFGSGTRLTVV.

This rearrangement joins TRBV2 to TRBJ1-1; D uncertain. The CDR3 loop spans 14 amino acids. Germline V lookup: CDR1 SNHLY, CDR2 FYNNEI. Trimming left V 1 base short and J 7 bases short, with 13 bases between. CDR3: CASSEEVGGIEAFF. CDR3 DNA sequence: TGTGCCAGCAGTGAAGAGGTGGGAGGGATTGAAGCTTTCTTT.

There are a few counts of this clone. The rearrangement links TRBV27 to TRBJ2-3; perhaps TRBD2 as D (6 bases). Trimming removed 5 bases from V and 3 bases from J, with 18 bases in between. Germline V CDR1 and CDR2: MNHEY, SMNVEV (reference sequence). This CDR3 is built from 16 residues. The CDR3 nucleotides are TGTGCCAGCAGTCCGATAGGGCCTGGGGGGACAGATACGCAGTATTTT. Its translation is CASSPIGPGGTDTQYF.

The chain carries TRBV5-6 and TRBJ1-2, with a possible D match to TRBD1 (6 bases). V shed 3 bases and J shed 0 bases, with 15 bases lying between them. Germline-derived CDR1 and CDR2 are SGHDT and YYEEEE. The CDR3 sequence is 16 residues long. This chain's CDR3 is CASSSSTEGANYGYTF. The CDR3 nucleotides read TGTGCCAGCAGCTCCTCAACCGAGGGGGCTAACTATGGCTACACCTTC.

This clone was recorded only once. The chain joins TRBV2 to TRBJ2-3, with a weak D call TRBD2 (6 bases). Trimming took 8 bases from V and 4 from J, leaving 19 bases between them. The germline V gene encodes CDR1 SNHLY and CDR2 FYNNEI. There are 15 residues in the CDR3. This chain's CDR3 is CASEGAEGISDTQYF. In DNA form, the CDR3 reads TGTGCCAGCGAGGGAGCGGAGGGTATCTCAGATACGCAGTATTTT.

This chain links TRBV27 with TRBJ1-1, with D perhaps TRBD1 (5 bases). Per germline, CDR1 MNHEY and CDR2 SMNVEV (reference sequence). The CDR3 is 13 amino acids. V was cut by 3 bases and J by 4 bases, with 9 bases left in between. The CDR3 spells CASSFGRVTEAFF. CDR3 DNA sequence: TGTGCCAGCAGTTTCGGCAGGGTCACTGAAGCTTTCTTT.

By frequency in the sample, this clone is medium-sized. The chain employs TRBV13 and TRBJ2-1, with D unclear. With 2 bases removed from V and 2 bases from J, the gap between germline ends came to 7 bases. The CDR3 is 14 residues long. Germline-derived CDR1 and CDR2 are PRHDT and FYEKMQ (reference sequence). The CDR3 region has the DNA TGTGCCAGCAGCTTAAGCGCAGCCTACAATGAGCAGTTCTTC. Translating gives CASSLSAAYNEQFF.

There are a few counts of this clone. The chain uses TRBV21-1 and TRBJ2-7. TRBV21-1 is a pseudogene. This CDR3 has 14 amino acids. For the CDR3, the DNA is TGTGCCAGCAGCAAAGAAGGAAAAGATTACGAGCAGTACTTC. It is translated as CASSKEGKDYEQYF.

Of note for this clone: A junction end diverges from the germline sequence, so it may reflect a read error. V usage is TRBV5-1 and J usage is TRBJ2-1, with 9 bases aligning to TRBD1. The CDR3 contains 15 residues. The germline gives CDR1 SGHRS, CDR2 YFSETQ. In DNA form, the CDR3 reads TGTGCCAGCAGCTTCGGGACAGGGCTTTACAATGAGCAGTTCTTC. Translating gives CASSFGTGLYNEQFF.

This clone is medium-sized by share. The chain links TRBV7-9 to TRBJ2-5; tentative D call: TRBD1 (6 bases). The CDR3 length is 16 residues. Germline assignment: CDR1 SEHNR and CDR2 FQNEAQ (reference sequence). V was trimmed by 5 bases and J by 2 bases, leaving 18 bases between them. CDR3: CASSPALGQPQETQYF. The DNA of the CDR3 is TGTGCCAGCAGCCCCGCGCTCGGACAGCCGCAAGAGACCCAGTACTTC.

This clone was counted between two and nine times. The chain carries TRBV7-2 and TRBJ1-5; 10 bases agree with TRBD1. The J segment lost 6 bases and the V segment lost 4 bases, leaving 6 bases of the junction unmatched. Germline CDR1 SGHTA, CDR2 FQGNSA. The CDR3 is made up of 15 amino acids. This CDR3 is CASSSGTGAGQPQHF. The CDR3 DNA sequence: TGTGCCAGCAGCTCCGGGACAGGGGCCGGTCAGCCCCAGCATTTT.